The 20 T cell receptor beta chains presented below share a single source sample, sequenced in a study of blood T cell repertoires in COVID-19. Generated by immunoSEQ multiplex PCR, the TCRdb table keeps only in-frame clones and is missing some. This table has about 240,000 clones, roughly 80% appearing once. Sample: peripheral blood. Receptors were obtained from a woman of 80 years or more with acute or convalescent COVID-19.

The chain combines TRBV19 with TRBJ1-1, with D perhaps TRBD1 (6 bases). The germline CDR1 and CDR2 sequences are LNHDA and SQIVND (reference sequence). The CDR3 loop spans 13 amino acids. V dropped 9 bases and J dropped 3 bases, with 14 bases sitting between them. The CDR3 bases are TGTGCCAGCCAGGGGTTGTGGCACACTGAAGCTTTCTTT. This encodes CASQGLWHTEAFF.

This clone was seen a few times. The V and J genes are TRBV6-5 and TRBJ1-2, with 9 bases identical to TRBD1. V shed 6 bases, J shed 2 bases, and the junction held 4 bases outside the gene matches. Germline V gene data show CDR1 as MNHEY and CDR2 as SVGAGI. The CDR3 runs to 14 residues. The CDR3 region has the DNA TGTGCCAGCAGAGGGACAGGGAGGAACTATGGCTACACCTTC. Protein: CASRGTGRNYGYTF.

V is TRBV2 and J is TRBJ1-6; 10 bases match TRBD1. With V trimmed by 4 bases and J by 10 bases, 4 bases remained unmatched. Per germline, CDR1 SNHLY and CDR2 FYNNEI. This CDR3 has 14 amino acids. CDR3 residues: CASSGDRGVSPLHF. The CDR3 nucleotides are TGTGCCAGCAGTGGGGACAGGGGTGTGTCACCCCTCCACTTT.

The gene calls are TRBV5-4 and TRBJ1-2; 9 nucleotides line up with TRBD1. CDR3 length: 16 residues. CDR1 and CDR2 (germline): SGHNT, YYREEE (reference sequence). J gave up 8 bases and V 4 bases, and 15 bases lay outside the gene matches. DNA for the CDR3: TGTGCCAGCAGCCCCGAGGCCAGGAGGGGGACAGGGGGCTACACCTTC. Amino acids: CASSPEARRGTGGYTF.

The chain uses TRBV2 and TRBJ2-2; 10 nucleotides agree with TRBD2. The junction had 12 bases not matched to a gene; V was cut back by 3 bases and J by 2 bases. Per the germline V gene, CDR1 is SNHLY and CDR2 is FYNNEI. CDR3 length equals 19 residues. In DNA form, the CDR3 reads TGTGCCAGCAGTGATCCGGCTAGCGGGGGCGCACTAAACACCGGGGAGCTGTTTTTT. Its translation: CASSDPASGGALNTGELFF. Based on the CDR3 plus reference TRBV2 and TRBJ2-2, the full variable domain is EPEVTQTPSHQVTQMGQEVILRCVPISNHLYFYWYRQILGQKVEFLVSFYNNEISEKSEIFDDQFSVERPDGSNFTLKIRSTKLEDSAMYFCASSDPASGGALNTGELFFGEGSRLTVL.

The rearrangement uses TRBV5-1 and TRBJ1-1; 7 bases are shared with TRBD1. The V and J ends lost 0 bases and 5 bases, in that order; junction bases with no gene match: 7. CDR3 length: 15 amino acids. Germline loops: CDR1 SGHRS, CDR2 YFSETQ. Here the CDR3 DNA reads TGCGCCAGCAGCTTGGAGGAGGGGGCGAGAACTGAAGCTTTCTTT. Its protein is CASSLEEGARTEAFF. The whole variable domain, filled in from reference TRBV5-1 and TRBJ1-1, reads KAGVTQTPRYLIKTRGQQVTLSCSPISGHRSVSWYQQTPGQGLQFLFEYFSETQRNKGNFPGRFSGRQFSNSRSEMNVSTLELGDSALYLCASSLEEGARTEAFFGQGTRLTVV.

The chain recombines TRBV5-1 with TRBJ2-6; D is undetermined. The germline V gene encodes CDR1 SGHRS and CDR2 YFSETQ. This CDR3 is built from 14 residues. V was cut by 1 base and J by 1 base, with 3 bases left in between. This CDR3 reads CASSLSSGANVLTF. DNA of the CDR3: TGCGCCAGCAGCTTGTCATCTGGGGCCAACGTCCTGACTTTC. Variable domain in full (rest from reference TRBV5-1 and TRBJ2-6): KAGVTQTPRYLIKTRGQQVTLSCSPISGHRSVSWYQQTPGQGLQFLFEYFSETQRNKGNFPGRFSGRQFSNSRSEMNVSTLELGDSALYLCASSLSSGANVLTFGAGSRLTVL.

This chain connects TRBV6-5 to TRBJ1-4; TRBD1 aligns across 9 bases. The CDR3 loop spans 14 amino acids. Germline loops: CDR1 MNHEY, CDR2 SVGAGI. Unmatched junction bases numbered 8, after V lost 7 bases and J lost 8 bases. This CDR3 reads CASTSDRGREKLFF. Written as DNA, the CDR3 is TGTGCCAGCACCTCGGACAGGGGACGCGAAAAACTGTTTTTT.

The chain recombines TRBV5-6 with TRBJ2-7, with D tentatively TRBD2 (5 bases). Germline CDR1 is SGHDT and CDR2 is YYEEEE. V lost 3 bases and J 0 bases, leaving 13 bases between the germline ends. The CDR3 runs 15 residues. CDR3 region: CASSWRSASSYEQYF. CDR3 sequence (DNA): TGTGCCAGCAGCTGGAGGTCGGCGAGCTCCTACGAGCAGTACTTC.

The rearrangement joins TRBV18 to TRBJ2-5; D gene ambiguous. Trimming removed 3 bases from V and 0 bases from J, with 8 bases in between. Germline lookup yields CDR1 KGHSH and CDR2 LQKENI. The CDR3 runs to 14 residues. The CDR3 DNA reads as TGTGCCAGCTCACCTCAGAACAACCAAGAGACCCAGTACTTC. Translated, it gives CASSPQNNQETQYF.

The chain recombines TRBV7-9 with TRBJ1-4; D uncertain. Germline lookup yields CDR1 SEHNR and CDR2 FQNEAQ (reference sequence). V lost 6 bases and J lost 8, with 10 bases in between. The CDR3 has 12 amino acids. CDR3 residues: CASRNDLEKLFF. Written as DNA, the CDR3 is TGTGCCAGCAGGAATGACTTGGAAAAACTGTTTTTT.

The chain recombines TRBV5-5 with TRBJ2-4; 10 nucleotides line up with TRBD1. V shed 1 base and J 6 bases; nucleotides not matched to a gene: 10. The CDR3 totals 17 residues. The V gene's germline CDR1 is SGHKS and CDR2 YYEKEE (reference sequence). The CDR3 sequence is CASSLIRTGGSLNIQYF. Written as DNA, the CDR3 is TGTGCCAGCAGCTTGATCCGGACAGGGGGGTCGTTAAACATTCAGTACTTC.

This clone was detected once. The V and J genes are TRBV9 and TRBJ1-6, with unresolved D. This CDR3 region has 14 residues. Trimming took 0 bases from V and 8 from J, leaving 9 bases between them. Germline values: CDR1 SGDLS, CDR2 YYNGEE. The CDR3 here is CASSVAGKDSPLHF. DNA of the CDR3: TGTGCCAGCAGCGTAGCGGGAAAGGATTCACCCCTCCACTTT.

The chain has TRBV6-1 and TRBJ1-2, with a possible D match to TRBD1 (6 bases). The CDR3 is 14 amino acids. Germline loops: CDR1 MNHNS, CDR2 SASEGT. Deletions cut 0 bases from V and 9 bases from J, with 14 bases between. This CDR3 is CASSEATGSIRYTF. In nucleotides, the CDR3 is TGTGCCAGCAGTGAAGCAACAGGGAGTATTCGCTACACCTTC.

This chain uses TRBV5-1 with TRBJ2-1; a weak D match, TRBD2 (7 bases). The CDR3 has 16 amino acids. The germline V gene has CDR1 SGHRS and CDR2 YFSETQ. The V end lost 1 base, the J end lost 5 bases, and 16 bases lay between the germline ends. CDR3 DNA sequence: TGCGCCAGCAGCTTGTGGGGCAGGGGAGGGGACAATGAGCAGTTCTTC. Translating it yields CASSLWGRGGDNEQFF.

V usage is TRBV6-5 and J usage is TRBJ1-2; D perhaps matches TRBD1 (5 bases). In germline, CDR1 is MNHEY, CDR2 SVGAGI. The CDR3 consists of 15 residues. Trimming shortened V by 6 bases and J by 5 bases, and 19 bases separated the two germline ends. The CDR3 coding sequence is TGTGCCAGCAGAGCCCGAAGGGGCCCCCCATATGGCTACACCTTC. This gives the protein CASRARRGPPYGYTF.

The J gene is TRBJ1-4, the V gene TRBV30, with TRBD1 matching 7 bases. Germline assignment: CDR1 GTSNPN and CDR2 SVGIG (reference sequence). The CDR3 is made up of 15 amino acids. After removal of 4 bases from V and 1 base from J, the junction contained 6 bases not matched to a gene. As DNA, the CDR3 is TGTGCCTGGAAAGAACAGGGGATAACTAATGAAAAACTGTTTTTT. Its translation is CAWKEQGITNEKLFF.

The CDR3 nucleotides read TGTGCCAGCAGCCCCAGGGGGCCGAGCAGTAATCAGCCCCAGCATTTT. Protein: CASSPRGPSSNQPQHF. The chain carries TRBV11-3 and TRBJ1-5; 8 nucleotides align to TRBD1. Germline CDR1 reads SGHNT; CDR2 reads YENEEA. The CDR3 consists of 16 residues. The V gene end was trimmed by 5 bases and the J gene end by 4 bases; junction bases not matched to a gene: 10.

This CDR3 reads CASSMSGDYGYTF. In nucleotides, the CDR3 is TGTGCCAGTAGTATGTCAGGGGATTATGGCTACACCTTC. The chain carries TRBV19 and TRBJ1-2; possible D gene TRBD1, 6 bases. This CDR3 comprises 13 residues. The V end lost 3 bases, the J end lost 5 bases, and 10 bases lay between the germline ends. Germline V gene sequence: CDR1 LNHDA, CDR2 SQIVND (reference sequence).

This clone was detected a few times. In DNA form, the CDR3 reads TGCGCCAGCAGCCTTTTCAGCGGGGGTGCTACCGGGGAGCTGTTTTTT. It encodes CASSLFSGGATGELFF. V usage is TRBV5-1 and J usage is TRBJ2-2; TRBD2 matches at 8 bases. J was trimmed by 5 bases and V by 4 bases; bases with no gene match: 10. Germline CDR1 is SGHRS and CDR2 is YFSETQ. The CDR3 is 16 amino acids.